Listed here are 5 T cell receptor beta chains from one sample, sequenced in a study of blood T cell repertoires in COVID-19 (dated by TCRdb to about 2020). Preparation of the library involved the immunoSEQ multiplex PCR assay. TCRdb limited this immuneACCESS table to in-frame rearrangements with V and J called. A share of clones is missing; checked studies link under half to unresolved V genes, and the rest is unexplained. Across this sample there are 150,000 or so clones, with just under 85% seen only once. The top ten clones comprise around a fifth of the sample. Sequenced material: peripheral blood. The receptors derive from a woman older than 75 with acute or convalescent COVID-19.

J is TRBJ2-2 and V is TRBV14; D is ambiguous. Germline V CDR1 and CDR2: SGHDN, FVKESK. The CDR3 consists of 11 residues. Trimming removed 5 bases from V and 6 bases from J, with 4 bases in between. CDR3 DNA sequence: TGTGCCAGCAGCTTCGCCGGGGAGCTGTTTTTT. This sequence encodes CASSFAGELFF. Drawing the rest from reference TRBV14 and TRBJ2-2, the complete variable domain is EAGVTQFPSHSVIEKGQTVTLRCDPISGHDNLYWYRRVMGKEIKFLLHFVKESKQDESGMPNNRFLAERTGGTYSTLKVQPAELEDSGVYFCASSFAGELFFGEGSRLTVL.

This rearrangement joins TRBV11-2 to TRBJ2-1; D not certain. Germline lookup yields CDR1 SGHAT and CDR2 FQNNGV. The CDR3 extends over 15 amino acids. V was cut by 8 bases and J by 0 bases, with 14 bases left in between. The CDR3 spells CASYDSAYSYNEQFF. The CDR3, as DNA: TGTGCCAGCTACGACTCGGCCTACTCCTACAATGAGCAGTTCTTC.

The CDR3 DNA sequence: TGTGCCAGCGGGGTGCGGGTGGCTAGCGGGAGTTCCTACAATGAGCAGTTCTTC. It specifies CASGVRVASGSSYNEQFF. The rearrangement links TRBV13 to TRBJ2-1, with TRBD2 matching over 10 bases. Germline CDR1 PRHDT, CDR2 FYEKMQ (reference sequence). This CDR3 comprises 18 residues. Trimming at V came to 8 bases and at J to 1 base, leaving 14 bases not matched to a gene.

The genes are TRBV5-5 and TRBJ1-4; 7 bases fit TRBD1. CDR3 length: 14 amino acids. Trimming at V came to 4 bases and at J to 7 bases, leaving 7 bases not matched to a gene. Germline CDR1 reads SGHKS; CDR2 reads YYEKEE (reference sequence). The CDR3 DNA reads TGTGCCAGCAGCATACAGGGGTCTACTGAAAAACTGTTTTTT. It codes for CASSIQGSTEKLFF.

The CDR3 is CASRRLAGVTDTQYF. In DNA form, the CDR3 reads TGTGCCAGCAGAAGACTAGCGGGAGTTACAGATACGCAGTATTTT. J is TRBJ2-3 and V is TRBV6-5; 12 nucleotides agree with TRBD2. Unmatched junction bases numbered 4, after V lost 6 bases and J lost 3 bases. Germline loops: CDR1 MNHEY, CDR2 SVGAGI. The CDR3 consists of 15 residues.